The 12 T cell receptor beta chains in this list originate from one sample, sequenced in a study of blood T cells in healthy people across ages. Primers used in a second PCR of roughly 6 to 12 cycles were a sample-barcoded 5' primer and a J-beta primer mix. TCRdb recomputed calls from the 5' RACE reads with MiXCR, one row per CDR3 protein. Of around 1,800,000 distinct CDR3 sequences in the sample, about 39% were seen once. Sequencing was carried out using blood. Receptors originate from a human donor in good health.

The sample holds many counts of this clonotype. This sequence joins TRBV7-2 and TRBJ2-3; 7 bases match TRBD2. J lost 5 bases, V lost 4 bases, and 0 bases had no gene match. The CDR3 covers 12 residues. CDR1 and CDR2 from the germline V gene are SGHTA and FQGNSA. CDR3 DNA: TGTGCCAGCAGCTGGGGGGGAGATACGCAGTATTTT. Translated, it gives CASSWGGDTQYF.

On this clonotype: A much larger clone differs from this one at a single base, so this may be a read error. CDR3 DNA: TGCAGCGTCAAACACCGACTAGCGGCTAACTACGAGCGGTACTTC. This translates into CSVKHRLAANYERYF. V usage is TRBV29-1 and J usage is TRBJ2-7; the match to TRBD2 covers 9 bases. This CDR3 is built from 15 residues. Germline V lookup: CDR1 SQVTM, CDR2 ANQGSEA.

The rearrangement links TRBV6-2 or TRBV6-3 to TRBJ2-1; a possible D gene is TRBD2 (5 bases). The germline V gene encodes CDR1 MNHEY and CDR2 SVGEGT. The CDR3 runs to 16 residues. The germline V and J ends were trimmed by 0 bases and 5 bases, with 14 bases remaining between them. Here the CDR3 reads CASSYSSSSPNNEQFF. The CDR3 nucleotides read TGTGCCAGCAGTTACTCATCGTCTAGCCCGAACAATGAGCAGTTCTTC.

This clonotype was recorded a few times. The rearrangement links TRBV12-3 or TRBV12-4 to TRBJ2-1, with D perhaps TRBD1 or TRBD2 (6 bases each). The CDR3 has 13 amino acids. Trimming shortened V by 7 bases and J by 0 bases, and 7 bases separated the two germline ends. The DNA for the CDR3 is TGTGCCAGCAAGGGGGGCTCCTACAATGAGCAGTTCTTC. Translated, it gives CASKGGSYNEQFF.

This clonotype was counted between two and nine times. Here the CDR3 DNA reads TGTGCCAGCAGCTTAAGGGACGGGGGGGCCAAGAATGAGCAGTTCTTC. Amino acids: CASSLRDGGAKNEQFF. The chain uses TRBV7-2 and TRBJ2-1; 8 bases line up with TRBD2. The germline CDR1 and CDR2 sequences are SGHTA and FQGNSA. The length of the CDR3 is 16 residues. The ends lost 2 bases at V and 7 bases at J; junction bases unmatched: 10.

The chain is built from TRBV5-1 and TRBJ2-1; D may be TRBD1 or TRBD2 (5 bases each). This CDR3 is 14 amino acids long. Trimming removed 5 bases from V and 8 bases from J, with 17 bases in between. Germline V gene sequence: CDR1 SGHRS, CDR2 YFSETQ. The CDR3 DNA sequence: TGCGCCAGCAGAATGAGGGGCCTCGCGGATGAGCAGTTCTTC. Its protein product is CASRMRGLADEQFF.

V and J are TRBV28 and TRBJ2-6, with 7 bases identical to TRBD2. V was clipped by 4 bases and J by 2 bases; unmatched bases: 11. The germline CDR1 and CDR2 sequences are MDHEN and SYDVKM. This CDR3 has 18 residues. The CDR3 DNA sequence: TGTGCCAGCAGTTCCCTTTGGCGGGGGAATCCTGGGGCCAACGTCCTGACTTTC. It codes for CASSSLWRGNPGANVLTF. The whole variable domain, filled in from reference TRBV28 and TRBJ2-6, reads DVKVTQSSRYLVKRTGEKVFLECVQDMDHENMFWYRQDPGLGLRLIYFSYDVKMKEKGDIPEGYSVSREKKERFSLILESASTNQTSMYLCASSSLWRGNPGANVLTFGAGSRLTVL.

The V gene is TRBV24-1, the J gene TRBJ2-4; a weak D match, TRBD2 (5 bases). The DNA end is a closer match to TRBJ2-7, so the J assignment may be wrong. The CDR3 totals 13 residues. The germline CDR1 and CDR2 sequences are KGHDR and SFDVKD. For the CDR3, the DNA is TGTGCCACCAGTGGGACTGAGTTGGACGAGCAGTACTTC. This gives the protein CATSGTELDEQYF.

The gene calls are TRBV10-3 and TRBJ2-3; perhaps TRBD1 as D (6 bases). Trimming shortened V by 7 bases and J by 10 bases, and 18 bases separated the two germline ends. CDR1 and CDR2 from the germline V gene are ENHRY and SYGVKD. This CDR3 spans 13 amino acids. CDR3 DNA: TGTGCCATCACCGAGACAGGCCAAGGGGCGCAGTATTTT. It yields the protein CAITETGQGAQYF.

J is TRBJ2-7 and V is TRBV20-1, with D perhaps being TRBD1 or TRBD2 (5 bases each). V was shortened by 0 bases and J by 3 bases, with 18 bases between the two germline ends. The germline CDR1 and CDR2 sequences are DFQATT and SNEGSKA (reference sequence). The CDR3 runs to 16 residues. This CDR3 is CSARDRGASRGYEQYF. The DNA of the CDR3 is TGCAGTGCTAGAGATCGGGGCGCATCACGGGGCTACGAGCAGTACTTC.

The chain uses TRBV11-3 and TRBJ1-4, with no clear D. Looked up from germline, CDR1 is SGHNT and CDR2 is YENEEA. The V gene lost 5 bases and the J gene lost 12 bases, with 16 bases spanning the gap. The CDR3 extends over 13 amino acids. CDR3 residues: CASSPRPDGELFF. The CDR3 DNA follows: TGTGCCAGCAGCCCTCGACCCGATGGGGAACTGTTTTTT. Full variable domain (remainder filled in from reference TRBV11-3 and TRBJ1-4): EAGVVQSPRYKIIEKKQPVAFWCNPISGHNTLYWYLQNLGQGPELLIRYENEEAVDDSQLPKDRFSAERLKGVDSTLKIQPAELGDSAVYLCASSPRPDGELFFGSGTQLSVL.

The chain has TRBV5-1 and TRBJ2-5, with D perhaps TRBD1 (5 bases). This CDR3 region has 15 residues. Per the germline V gene, CDR1 is SGHRS and CDR2 is YFSETQ. V lost 4 bases and J 1 base, leaving 14 bases between the germline ends. CDR3 residues: CASSAGLGPQETQYF. The CDR3 nucleotides read TGCGCCAGCAGCGCTGGATTGGGGCCCCAAGAGACCCAGTACTTC.